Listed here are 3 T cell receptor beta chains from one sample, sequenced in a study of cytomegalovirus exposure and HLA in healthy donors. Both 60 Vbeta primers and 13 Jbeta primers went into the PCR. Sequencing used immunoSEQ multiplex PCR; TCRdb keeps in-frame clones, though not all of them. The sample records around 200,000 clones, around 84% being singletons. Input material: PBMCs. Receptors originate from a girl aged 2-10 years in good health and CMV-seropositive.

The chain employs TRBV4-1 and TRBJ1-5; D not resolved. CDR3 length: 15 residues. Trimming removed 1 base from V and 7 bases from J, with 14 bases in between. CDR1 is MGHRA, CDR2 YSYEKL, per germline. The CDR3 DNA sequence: TGCGCCAGCAGCCAAGGAATTTACATGATCCAGCCCCAGCATTTT. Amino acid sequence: CASSQGIYMIQPQHF.

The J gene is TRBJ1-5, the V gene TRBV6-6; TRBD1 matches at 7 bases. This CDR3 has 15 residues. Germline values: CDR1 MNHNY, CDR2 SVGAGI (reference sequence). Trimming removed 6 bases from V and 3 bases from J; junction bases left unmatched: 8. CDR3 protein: CASREPGQLNQPQHF. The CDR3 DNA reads TGTGCCAGCAGGGAACCGGGACAGCTCAATCAGCCCCAGCATTTT.

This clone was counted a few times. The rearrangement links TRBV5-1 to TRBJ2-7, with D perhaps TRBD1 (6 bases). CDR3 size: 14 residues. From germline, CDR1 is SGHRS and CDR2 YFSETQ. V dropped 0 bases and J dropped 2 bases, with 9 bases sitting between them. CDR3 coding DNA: TGCGCCAGCAGCTTGGTGGGGGCCCCCTACGAGCAGTACTTC. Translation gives CASSLVGAPYEQYF.